These 15 T cell receptor beta chains originate from one sample sequenced in a study of beta chain features in type 1 diabetes. Expressed TCRB transcripts were sequenced because the entire RNA isolate underwent reverse transcription. The method was immunoSEQ multiplex PCR; TCRdb's version includes in-frame clones alone and lacks a portion of them. This sample yields about 320,000 clones, of which 14% are seen a single time; approximately 6.7% belongs to the top ten. The sequenced sample was central memory CD4+ T cells from blood. Receptor source: a man between 25 and 39 years old in good health.

This clone was detected many times. This chain links TRBV27 with TRBJ2-7; a possible D gene is TRBD1 (7 bases). Per germline, CDR1 MNHEY and CDR2 SMNVEV (reference sequence). V dropped 11 bases and J dropped 9 bases, with 14 bases sitting between them. This CDR3 contains 10 residues. Written as DNA, the CDR3 is TGTGCCGTCCAGGGGGGAGGGCAGTACTTC. It specifies CAVQGGGQYF.

The chain employs TRBV7-3 and TRBJ2-3; 10 positions match TRBD2. The length of the CDR3 is 15 residues. Trimming took 4 bases from V and 0 from J; bases not matched to a gene: 1. Germline V gene data show CDR1 as SGHTA and CDR2 as FQGTGA. CDR3 in amino acids: CASSWTSGSTDTQYF. The CDR3 DNA sequence: TGTGCCAGCAGCTGGACTAGCGGCAGCACAGATACGCAGTATTTT.

This clone was observed a handful of times. The chain joins TRBV6-6 to TRBJ1-1; D unresolved. Germline V lookup: CDR1 MNHNY, CDR2 SVGAGI (reference sequence). V shed 5 bases and J shed 2 bases, with 15 bases lying between them. The CDR3 spans 15 residues. This chain's CDR3 is CASSILDRANTEAFF. CDR3 coding DNA: TGTGCCAGCAGTATATTAGACCGGGCCAACACTGAAGCTTTCTTT.

This clone has a handful of counts. The chain employs TRBV19 and TRBJ2-1; possibly TRBD1 for D (7 bases). This CDR3 has 11 amino acids. Trimming shortened V by 11 bases and J by 7 bases, and 12 bases separated the two germline ends. The germline V gene encodes CDR1 LNHDA and CDR2 SQIVND (reference sequence). The CDR3 DNA reads TGTGCCGCCTCAGGGGGGAATGAGCAGTTCTTC. Translated, it gives CAASGGNEQFF.

This chain connects TRBV6-1 to TRBJ1-5; 7 nucleotides match TRBD1. The CDR3 is 14 amino acids. The germline V gene encodes CDR1 MNHNS and CDR2 SASEGT. V dropped 6 bases and J dropped 4; count of bases not matched to a gene: 6. The CDR3 spells CASRPTGQNQPQHF. The CDR3 bases are TGTGCCAGCAGACCCACGGGACAGAATCAGCCCCAGCATTTT.

V usage is TRBV19 and J usage is TRBJ2-7; TRBD1 aligns across 9 bases. V lost 1 base, J lost 9 bases, and 10 bases stayed unmatched. CDR1 is LNHDA and CDR2 is SQIVND in the germline V gene (reference sequence). The CDR3 has 15 residues. This CDR3 reads CASSIGSQGATGQYF. CDR3 bases: TGTGCCAGTAGTATAGGTTCACAGGGGGCGACTGGGCAGTACTTC.

This clone was seen more than once but under ten times. The rearrangement links TRBV10-2 to TRBJ2-1, with 9 nucleotides matching TRBD1. The V segment lost 6 bases and the J segment 9 bases; nucleotides outside the gene matches: 15. CDR3 length: 16 amino acids. From germline, CDR1 is WSHSY and CDR2 SAAADI. CDR3 in amino acids: CASRQTGGLGSGEQFF. CDR3 nucleotides: TGCGCCAGCAGGCAAACAGGGGGCCTTGGATCGGGTGAGCAGTTCTTC.

V and J are TRBV28 and TRBJ1-2, with no clear D. Looked up from germline, CDR1 is MDHEN and CDR2 is SYDVKM. The CDR3 covers 12 residues. V gave up 6 bases and J gave up 8 bases, with 13 bases separating them. The CDR3 DNA follows: TGTGCCAGCAGGGGCCTTCTCAGCGGCTACACCTTC. Translated, it gives CASRGLLSGYTF.

A few counts support this clone. The CDR3: CASSYSEYSNQPQHF. The DNA of the CDR3 is TGTGCCAGCAGTTACTCGGAGTACAGCAATCAGCCCCAGCATTTT. J is TRBJ1-5 and V is TRBV6-6, with D unclear. The CDR3 totals 15 residues. Per the germline V gene, CDR1 is MNHNY and CDR2 is SVGAGI (reference sequence). The V and J ends lost 0 bases and 1 base respectively, with 7 bases between them.

The chain uses TRBV6-1 and TRBJ1-1; 7 bases align to TRBD1. The CDR3 loop spans 15 amino acids. The V gene's germline CDR1 is MNHNS and CDR2 SASEGT. V shed 5 bases, J shed 0 bases, and the junction held 6 bases outside the gene matches. The CDR3 is CASSLQGTLNTEAFF. The CDR3 DNA reads TGTGCCAGCAGTCTACAGGGGACACTGAACACTGAAGCTTTCTTT.

There are a few counts of this clone. J is TRBJ2-2 and V is TRBV5-4; the match to TRBD1 covers 9 bases. The V segment lost 3 bases and the J segment 8 bases; nucleotides outside the gene matches: 14. CDR1 is SGHNT and CDR2 is YYREEE in the germline V gene (reference sequence). The CDR3 is made up of 17 amino acids. CDR3 bases: TGTGCCAGCAGCTATGGGACCCCGGACAGGGGAAATGGGGAGCTGTTTTTT. Its translation: CASSYGTPDRGNGELFF.

The DNA of the CDR3 is TGTGCCAGCATGAGAGGCGGGAACTTGCCTAGCACAGATACGCAGTATTTT. The encoded protein is CASMRGGNLPSTDTQYF. The chain carries TRBV25-1 and TRBJ2-3; D may be TRBD2 (6 bases). The CDR3 has 17 residues. Trimming cost V 7 bases and J 0 bases, with 20 bases left between them. Germline V gives CDR1 MGHDK, CDR2 SYGVNS.

The table lists this clone with a few counts. Other DNA sequences within the sample encode an identical CDR3. This chain links TRBV27 with TRBJ2-3; no clear D gene. Germline CDR1 and CDR2: MNHEY and SMNVEV (reference sequence). V gave up 0 bases and J gave up 0 bases, with 1 base separating them. CDR3 length: 13 residues. The CDR3 DNA follows: TGTGCCAGCAGTTTATCTAGCACAGATACGCAGTATTTT. Translation gives CASSLSSTDTQYF.

This clone has at least ten counts. J is TRBJ1-6 and V is TRBV5-6; no clear D. The V gene's germline CDR1 is SGHDT and CDR2 YYEEEE. CDR3 size: 14 residues. Trimming removed 2 bases at V and 10 bases at J, with 13 bases between. CDR3 in DNA: TGTGCCAGCAGCTTTCCCTCGGGAGGGTCACCCCTCCACTTT. It codes for CASSFPSGGSPLHF.

This clone came up a few times. The V gene is TRBV25-1, the J gene TRBJ1-1; tentatively, D is TRBD1 (5 bases). The V end was cut by 10 bases, the J end by 8 bases, with 14 bases between. CDR3 size: 11 residues. Germline values: CDR1 MGHDK, CDR2 SYGVNS. The CDR3 nucleotides read TGTGCCACCGCTCGGGGCAGAGAAGCTTTCTTT. It is translated as CATARGREAFF.